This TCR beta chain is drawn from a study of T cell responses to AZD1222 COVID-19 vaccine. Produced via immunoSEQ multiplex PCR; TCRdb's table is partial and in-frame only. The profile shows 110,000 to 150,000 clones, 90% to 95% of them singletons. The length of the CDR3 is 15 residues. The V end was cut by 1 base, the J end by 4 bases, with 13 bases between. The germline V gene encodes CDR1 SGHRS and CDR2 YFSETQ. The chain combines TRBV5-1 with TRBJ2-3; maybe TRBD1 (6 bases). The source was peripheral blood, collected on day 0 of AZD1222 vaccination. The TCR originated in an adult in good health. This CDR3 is CASSLIARTADTQYF. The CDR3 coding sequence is TGCGCCAGCAGCTTGATCGCCCGGACAGCAGATACGCAGTATTTT. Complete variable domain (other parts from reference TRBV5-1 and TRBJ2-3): KAGVTQTPRYLIKTRGQQVTLSCSPISGHRSVSWYQQTPGQGLQFLFEYFSETQRNKGNFPGRFSGRQFSNSRSEMNVSTLELGDSALYLCASSLIARTADTQYFGPGTRLTVL.